What follows are 9 T cell receptor beta chains derived from one specimen sequenced in a study of cytomegalovirus exposure and HLA in healthy donors. Clones were read by immunoSEQ multiplex PCR, and TCRdb kept only the in-frame ones, dropping some. The profile shows around 150,000 clones, roughly nine tenths of them singletons. The sequenced sample was PBMCs. The receptors here all came from a woman between 18 and 30 years old in good health and CMV-seropositive.

This CDR3 reads CASSLRGGGGYTF. In DNA, the CDR3 is TGTGCCAGCAGTTTACGCGGCGGCGGGGGCTACACCTTC. The chain combines TRBV28 with TRBJ1-2; D gene unclear. The CDR3 has 13 amino acids. Germline V CDR1 and CDR2: MDHEN, SYDVKM. The V and J ends lost 2 bases and 8 bases respectively, with 12 bases between them.

The gene calls are TRBV27 and TRBJ2-7, with D hard to call. The CDR3 totals 13 residues. The germline V gene has CDR1 MNHEY and CDR2 SMNVEV (reference sequence). V was trimmed by 4 bases and J by 2 bases, leaving 9 bases between them. The CDR3 here is CASSSLVTYEQYF. The DNA for the CDR3 is TGTGCCAGCAGTTCTCTAGTCACCTACGAGCAGTACTTC.

This chain connects TRBV7-9 to TRBJ2-1; perhaps TRBD1 as D (6 bases). The CDR3 covers 14 residues. The germline V and J ends were trimmed by 1 base and 10 bases, with 14 bases remaining between them. The germline CDR1 and CDR2 sequences are SEHNR and FQNEAQ (reference sequence). CDR3 in DNA: TGTGCCAGCAGCTTAGACGAACAGGGTAGGGAGCAGTTCTTC. Translated, it gives CASSLDEQGREQFF. Looking up the rest from reference TRBV7-9 and TRBJ2-1 gives the full variable domain: DTGVSQNPRHKITKRGQNVTFRCDPISEHNRLYWYRQTLGQGPEFLTYFQNEAQLEKSRLLSDRFSAERPKGSFSTLEIQRTEQGDSAMYLCASSLDEQGREQFFGPGTRLTVL.

The V call is TRBV6-5, the J call TRBJ1-2; 8 bases line up with TRBD1. The CDR3 consists of 13 residues. Germline V lookup: CDR1 MNHEY, CDR2 SVGAGI. V shed 0 bases, J shed 7 bases, and the junction held 1 base outside the gene matches. CDR3 in DNA: TGTGCCAGCAGTTACTCGACAGGGGCTGGCTACACCTTC. As protein: CASSYSTGAGYTF.

V is TRBV7-6 and J is TRBJ2-7; 9 positions agree with TRBD1. The CDR3 runs 14 residues. V lost 3 bases, J lost 7 bases, and 7 bases stayed unmatched. Germline values: CDR1 SGHVS, CDR2 FNYEAQ. The CDR3 here is CASSLIMGQGEQYF. As DNA, the CDR3 is TGTGCCAGCAGCTTGATAATGGGACAGGGTGAGCAGTACTTC.

The chain uses TRBV4-1 and TRBJ2-7, with TRBD2 matching 9 bases. Germline CDR1 MGHRA, CDR2 YSYEKL. V gave up 6 bases and J gave up 2 bases; unmatched junction bases: 5. The length of the CDR3 is 14 residues. CDR3 sequence reads: CASSSGGLTYEQYF. The DNA of the CDR3 is TGCGCCAGCAGTAGCGGGGGCCTGACCTACGAGCAGTACTTC.

The chain has TRBV5-1 and TRBJ1-4; a possible D gene is TRBD1 (5 bases). The V end lost 2 bases, the J end lost 8 bases, and 22 bases lay between the germline ends. The CDR3 spans 17 residues. Germline loops: CDR1 SGHRS, CDR2 YFSETQ. This CDR3 reads CASSFQETSAQGEKLFF. The CDR3 DNA reads TGCGCCAGCAGCTTTCAGGAGACTTCCGCGCAGGGAGAAAAACTGTTTTTT.

The chain has TRBV19 and TRBJ2-1; 7 nucleotides agree with TRBD2. Germline V gives CDR1 LNHDA, CDR2 SQIVND (reference sequence). V shed 2 bases and J 9 bases; nucleotides not matched to a gene: 4. The CDR3 totals 13 residues. As DNA, the CDR3 is TGTGCCAGTAGTATATTGGGGGGGGTTGAGCAGTTCTTC. Translating it yields CASSILGGVEQFF.

The chain combines TRBV29-1 with TRBJ2-3, with D possibly being TRBD1 (6 bases). The CDR3 runs to 11 residues. Germline V gene lookup returns CDR1 SQVTM and CDR2 ANQGSEA. CDR3 bases: TGCGGCTTGACCAGGGGCGATACGCAGTATTTT. It specifies CGLTRGDTQYF.